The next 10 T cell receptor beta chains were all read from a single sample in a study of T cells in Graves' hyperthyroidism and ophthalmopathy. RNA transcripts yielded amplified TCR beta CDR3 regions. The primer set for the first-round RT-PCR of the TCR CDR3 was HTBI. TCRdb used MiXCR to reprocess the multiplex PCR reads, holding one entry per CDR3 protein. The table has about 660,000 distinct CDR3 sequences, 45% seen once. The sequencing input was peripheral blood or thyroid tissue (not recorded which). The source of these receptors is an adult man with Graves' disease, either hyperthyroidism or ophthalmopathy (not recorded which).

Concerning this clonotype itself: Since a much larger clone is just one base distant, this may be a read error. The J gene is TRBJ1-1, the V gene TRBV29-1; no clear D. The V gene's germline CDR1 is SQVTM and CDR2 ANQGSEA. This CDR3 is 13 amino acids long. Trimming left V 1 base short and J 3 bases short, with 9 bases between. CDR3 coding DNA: TGCAGCGTTGAAGGGCAGATGGACACTGAAGCTTTCTTT. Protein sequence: CSVEGQMDTEAFF.

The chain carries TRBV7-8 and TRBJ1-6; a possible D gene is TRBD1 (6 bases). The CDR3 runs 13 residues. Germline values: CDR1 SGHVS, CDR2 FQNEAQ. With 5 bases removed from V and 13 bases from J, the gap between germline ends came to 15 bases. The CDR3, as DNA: TGTGCCAGCAGCCAAAACCGACAGGACCCCCTCCACTTT. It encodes CASSQNRQDPLHF.

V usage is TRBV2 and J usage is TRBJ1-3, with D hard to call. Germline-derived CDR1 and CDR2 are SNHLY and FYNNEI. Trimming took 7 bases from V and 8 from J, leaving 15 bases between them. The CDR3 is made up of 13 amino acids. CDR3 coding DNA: TGTGCCAGCATAACTGGAGGGTCTGACACCATATATTTT. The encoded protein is CASITGGSDTIYF.

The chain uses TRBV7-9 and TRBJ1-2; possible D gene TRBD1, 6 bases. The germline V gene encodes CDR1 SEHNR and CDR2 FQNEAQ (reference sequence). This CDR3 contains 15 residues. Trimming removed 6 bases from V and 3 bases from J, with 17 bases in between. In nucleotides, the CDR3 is TGTGCCAGCAGTGGAACAGGGTTGGTGGACTATGGCTACACCTTC. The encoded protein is CASSGTGLVDYGYTF.

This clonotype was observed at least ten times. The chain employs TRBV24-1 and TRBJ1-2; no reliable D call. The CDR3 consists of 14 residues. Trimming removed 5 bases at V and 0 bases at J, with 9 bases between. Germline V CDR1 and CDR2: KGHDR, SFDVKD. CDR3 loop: CATSARESNYGYTF. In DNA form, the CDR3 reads TGTGCCACCAGTGCGAGGGAGTCTAACTATGGCTACACCTTC.

The CDR3 coding sequence is TGTGCCAGCAGCCACCGGGACAGGGTAGTCACCGGGGAGCTGTTTTTT. Amino acid sequence: CASSHRDRVVTGELFF. V usage is TRBV11-2 and J usage is TRBJ2-2, with 9 bases that match TRBD1. The CDR3 consists of 16 residues. Germline V gives CDR1 SGHAT, CDR2 FQNNGV. Losses at the gene ends were 5 bases for V and 4 bases for J; bases not matched to a gene: 8.

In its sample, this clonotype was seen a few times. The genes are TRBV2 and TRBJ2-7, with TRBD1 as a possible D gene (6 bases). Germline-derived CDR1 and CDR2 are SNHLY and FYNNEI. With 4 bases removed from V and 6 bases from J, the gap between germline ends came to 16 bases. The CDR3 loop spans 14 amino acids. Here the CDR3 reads CASSGPRGLFEQYF. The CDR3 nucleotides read TGTGCCAGCAGTGGGCCCAGGGGCCTCTTCGAGCAGTACTTC.

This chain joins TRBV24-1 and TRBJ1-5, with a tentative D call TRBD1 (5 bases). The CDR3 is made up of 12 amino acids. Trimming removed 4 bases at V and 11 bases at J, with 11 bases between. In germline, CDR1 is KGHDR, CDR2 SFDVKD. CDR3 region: CATSDGGKAQHF. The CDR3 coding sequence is TGTGCCACCAGTGACGGGGGGAAGGCCCAGCATTTT.

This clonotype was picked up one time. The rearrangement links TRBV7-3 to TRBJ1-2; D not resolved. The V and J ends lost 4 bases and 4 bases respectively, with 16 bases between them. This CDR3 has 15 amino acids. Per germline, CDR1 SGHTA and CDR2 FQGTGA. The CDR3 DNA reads TGTGCCAGCAGCTATCCTGCGGGCACCCTCTATGGCTACACCTTC. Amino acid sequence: CASSYPAGTLYGYTF.

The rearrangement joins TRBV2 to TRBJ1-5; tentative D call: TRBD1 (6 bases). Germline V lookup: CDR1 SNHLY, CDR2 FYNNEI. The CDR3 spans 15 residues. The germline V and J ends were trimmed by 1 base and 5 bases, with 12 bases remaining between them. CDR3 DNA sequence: TGTGCCAGCAGTGAAGGTACAGGGTTACATCAGCCCCAGCATTTT. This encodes CASSEGTGLHQPQHF. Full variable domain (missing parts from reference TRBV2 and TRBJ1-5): EPEVTQTPSHQVTQMGQEVILRCVPISNHLYFYWYRQILGQKVEFLVSFYNNEISEKSEIFDDQFSVERPDGSNFTLKIRSTKLEDSAMYFCASSEGTGLHQPQHFGDGTRLSIL.